Shown below are 2 T cell receptor beta chains from a single sample sequenced in a study of control samples from healthy donors and cancer patients. TCRdb's table, derived via immunoSEQ multiplex PCR, lists solely in-frame clones and lacks some. The sample includes some 100,000 clones, over 85% seen only once; the top ten take less than 10%. The sequenced sample consisted of blood. The receptor source for this set is a man between 18 and 35 years old in good health.

The chain employs TRBV5-1 and TRBJ2-7, with D hard to call. The CDR3 runs to 15 residues. Germline CDR1 is SGHRS and CDR2 is YFSETQ. Trimming left V 4 bases short and J 1 base short, with 15 bases between. This CDR3 reads CASSRFISSSYEQYF. The CDR3 DNA reads TGCGCCAGCAGCCGTTTCATTAGTTCATCCTACGAGCAGTACTTC.

J is TRBJ2-3 and V is TRBV7-2, with 11 bases aligning to TRBD2. CDR1 and CDR2 from the germline V gene are SGHTA and FQGNSA. The trim removed 1 base at V and 6 bases at J, leaving 0 bases unmatched. This CDR3 contains 14 residues. CDR3 protein: CASSLGLAGDTQYF. For the CDR3, the DNA is TGTGCCAGCAGCTTAGGACTAGCGGGGGATACGCAGTATTTT. The entire variable domain, with the rest obtained from reference TRBV7-2 and TRBJ2-3, is as follows: GAGVSQSPSNKVTEKGKDVELRCDPISGHTALYWYRQSLGQGLEFLIYFQGNSAPDKSGLPSDRFSAERTGGSVSTLTIQRTQQEDSAVYLCASSLGLAGDTQYFGPGTRLTVL.